This TCR beta chain was profiled in a study of early stage breast cancer tumors. As for the study in general: Of fewer than 20 invasive breast tumors, twelve were hormone receptor-positive, HER2-negative. Regarding the study as a whole: Compared with adjacent normal breast, tumors showed 2.5 to 3-fold denser, more clonal T cells. Enriched TCRB sequences shared across patients were mostly commonly generated sequences. Blood repertoires resembled normal breast more than tumor.

CDR1 and CDR2 (germline): LGHNA, YNFKEQ. J lost 2 bases, V lost 0 bases, and 9 bases had no gene match. This CDR3 contains 17 residues. The repertoire was sequenced with immunoSEQ multiplex PCR; TCRdb's copy has only in-frame clones and lacks some. The sample yields approximately 3,600 clones, roughly 64% seen once. A note on this clone: No antigen is known for it.

The gene calls are TRBV4-2 and TRBJ2-7, with TRBD2 matching 8 bases. Specimen: breast tumor tissue. The TCR sequence derives from a person in their forties with breast cancer. CDR3 bases: TGTGCCAGCAGCCAAGATTCGGGCAGCGGGGGAGCCTACGAGCAGTACTTC. The encoded protein is CASSQDSGSGGAYEQYF.